This paragraph covers one T cell receptor beta chain sequence. The antigen remains unidentified. This table comes from immunoSEQ multiplex PCR, and its TCRdb copy is limited to in-frame clones, with some not included. Of tens of thousands of clones listed, about 87% are singletons. This entry comes from a study of graft-versus-host responses after intestinal transplantation. As for the study in general: Multivisceral, liver-intestinal, or isolated intestinal transplants were given to recipients. Each patient got anti-thymocyte globulin induction, then tacrolimus and steroids for roughly 3 years.

Germline V CDR1 and CDR2: ENHRY, SYGVKD. The length of the CDR3 is 15 residues. With V trimmed by 8 bases and J by 3 bases, 4 bases remained unmatched. Study-level points and caveats: An association linked early post-transplant HvG declines with peak circulating GvH clone levels. Across patients carrying graft-donor T cell macrochimerism, allografts held high graft-versus-host to host-versus-graft clonal ratios.

The chain uses TRBV10-3 and TRBJ2-2; TRBD2 matches 12 bases. The source material was unstimulated CD4+ T cells sorted from spleen or lymph node cells, sampled before transplant. This receptor was identified in a human donor who was the organ donor for an intestinal transplant. The CDR3 sequence: CAISPSGRDTGELFF. For the CDR3, the DNA is TGTGCCATCTCCCCTAGCGGGAGGGACACCGGGGAGCTGTTTTTT.